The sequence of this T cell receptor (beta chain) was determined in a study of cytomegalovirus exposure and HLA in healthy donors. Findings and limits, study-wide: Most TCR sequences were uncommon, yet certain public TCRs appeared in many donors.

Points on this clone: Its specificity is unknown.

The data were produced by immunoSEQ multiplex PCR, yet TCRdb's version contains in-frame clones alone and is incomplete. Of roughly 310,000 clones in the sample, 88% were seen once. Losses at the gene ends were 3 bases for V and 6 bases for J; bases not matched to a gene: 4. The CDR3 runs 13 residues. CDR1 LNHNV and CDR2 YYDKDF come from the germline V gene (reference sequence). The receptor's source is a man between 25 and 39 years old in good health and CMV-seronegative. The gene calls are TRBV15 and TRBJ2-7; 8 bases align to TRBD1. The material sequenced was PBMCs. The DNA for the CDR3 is TGTGCCACCAGCAGGGACAGGGTTAGCGAGCAGTACTTC. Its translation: CATSRDRVSEQYF.